Sequencing of this T cell receptor (beta chain) was carried out in a study of response to subunit inactivated influenza vaccine. This CDR3 comprises 20 residues. V was cut by 4 bases and J by 0 bases, with 22 bases left in between. CDR1 ENHRY and CDR2 SYGVKD come from the germline V gene. TCRdb reprocessed the RT-PCR reads with MiXCR, giving one entry per CDR3 protein. This table holds 550,000 to 800,000 distinct CDR3 sequences, less than 20% found once. This clonotype was counted only a few times. Its specificity is not known. Study results and caveats: The authors put forward the suggestion that each seasonal influenza vaccination may bring in only a limited number of new T cells.

Sequencing was performed on PBMCs from blood, taken 11 to 12 days after vaccination. This chain connects TRBV10-3 to TRBJ2-6; D possibly matches TRBD1 or TRBD2 (5 bases each). The source is a man aged 50 to 60 who received an inactivated influenza vaccine. The CDR3 DNA follows: TGTGCCATCAGTGGGGGGTATGCGAACGGCGATGACTCTGGGGCCAACGTCCTGACTTTC. This translates into CAISGGYANGDDSGANVLTF.